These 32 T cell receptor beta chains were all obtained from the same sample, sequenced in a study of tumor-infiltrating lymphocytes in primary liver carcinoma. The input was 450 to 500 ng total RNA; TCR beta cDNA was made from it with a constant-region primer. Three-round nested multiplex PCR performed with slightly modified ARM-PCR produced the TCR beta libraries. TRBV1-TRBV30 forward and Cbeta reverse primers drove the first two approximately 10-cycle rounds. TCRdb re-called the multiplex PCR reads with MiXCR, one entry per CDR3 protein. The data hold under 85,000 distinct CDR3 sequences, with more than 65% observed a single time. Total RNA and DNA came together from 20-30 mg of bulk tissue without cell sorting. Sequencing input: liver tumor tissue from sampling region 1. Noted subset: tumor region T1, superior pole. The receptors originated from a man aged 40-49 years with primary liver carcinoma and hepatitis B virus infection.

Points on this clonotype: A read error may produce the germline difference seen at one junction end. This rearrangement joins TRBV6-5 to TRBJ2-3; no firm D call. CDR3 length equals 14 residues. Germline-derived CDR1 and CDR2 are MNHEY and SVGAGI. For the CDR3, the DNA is TGTGCCAGCAGTCACTCGGTCTACACAGATACGCAGTATTTT. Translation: CASSHSVYTDTQYF.

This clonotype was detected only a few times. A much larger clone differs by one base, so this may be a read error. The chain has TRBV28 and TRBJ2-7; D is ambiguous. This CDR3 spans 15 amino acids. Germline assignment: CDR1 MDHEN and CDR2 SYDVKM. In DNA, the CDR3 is TGTGCCAGCAATTTATTCATGGGCAGATCCTACGAGCAGTACTTC. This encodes CASNLFMGRSYEQYF. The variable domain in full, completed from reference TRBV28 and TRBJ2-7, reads DVKVTQSSRYLVKRTGEKVFLECVQDMDHENMFWYRQDPGLGLRLIYFSYDVKMKEKGDIPEGYSVSREKKERFSLILESASTNQTSMYLCASNLFMGRSYEQYFGPGTRLTVT.

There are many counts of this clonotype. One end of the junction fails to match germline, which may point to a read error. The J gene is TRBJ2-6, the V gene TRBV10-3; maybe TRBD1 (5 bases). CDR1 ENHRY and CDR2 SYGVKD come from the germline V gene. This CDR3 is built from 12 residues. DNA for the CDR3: TGTGCCATCAATAGTGGGGCCAACGTCCCGACTTTC. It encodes CAINSGANVPTF.

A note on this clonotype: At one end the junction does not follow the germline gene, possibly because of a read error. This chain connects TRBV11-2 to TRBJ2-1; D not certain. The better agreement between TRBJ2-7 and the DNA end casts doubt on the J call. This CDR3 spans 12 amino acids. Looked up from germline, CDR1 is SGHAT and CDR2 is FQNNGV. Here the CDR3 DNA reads TGTGCCAGTAGCTTAGTCTGGAATGAGCAGTACTTC. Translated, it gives CASSLVWNEQYF.

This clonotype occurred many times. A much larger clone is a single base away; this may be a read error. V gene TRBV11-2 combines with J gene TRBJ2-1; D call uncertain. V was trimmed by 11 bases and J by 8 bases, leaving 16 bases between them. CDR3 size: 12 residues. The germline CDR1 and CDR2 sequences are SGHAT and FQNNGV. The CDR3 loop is CAGEHAIDEQFF. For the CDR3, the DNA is TGTGCCGGCGAGCACGCAATAGATGAGCAGTTCTTC.

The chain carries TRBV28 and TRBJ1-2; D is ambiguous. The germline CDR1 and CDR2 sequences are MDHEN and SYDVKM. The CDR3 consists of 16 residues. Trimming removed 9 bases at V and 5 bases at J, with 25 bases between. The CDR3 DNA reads TGTGCCAGGAGGATCAGCACAAGTGTGACTAGATATGGCTACACCTTC. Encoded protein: CARRISTSVTRYGYTF.

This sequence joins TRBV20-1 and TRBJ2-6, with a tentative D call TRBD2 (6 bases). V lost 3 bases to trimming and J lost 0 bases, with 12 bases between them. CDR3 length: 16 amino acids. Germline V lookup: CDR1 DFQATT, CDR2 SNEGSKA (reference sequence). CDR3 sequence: CSASRRDSSGANVLTF. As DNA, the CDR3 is TGCAGTGCTAGTCGTAGGGACTCCTCTGGGGCCAACGTCCTGACTTTC.

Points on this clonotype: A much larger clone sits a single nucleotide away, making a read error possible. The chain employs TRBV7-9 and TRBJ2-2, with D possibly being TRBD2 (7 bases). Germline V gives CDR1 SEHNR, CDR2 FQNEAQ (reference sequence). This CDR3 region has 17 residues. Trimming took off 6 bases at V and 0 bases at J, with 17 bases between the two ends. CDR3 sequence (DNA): TGTGCCAGCAGACCGAGGGGGGGAGGACCGAACACCGGGGAGCTGTTTTTT. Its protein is CASRPRGGGPNTGELFF.

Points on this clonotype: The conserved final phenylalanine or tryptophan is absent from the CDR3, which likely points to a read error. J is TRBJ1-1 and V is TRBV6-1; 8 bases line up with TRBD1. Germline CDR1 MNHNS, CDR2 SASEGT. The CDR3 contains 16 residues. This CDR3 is CVSSELGGTGNTEAFY. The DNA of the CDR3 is TGTGTCAGCAGTGAATTGGGAGGGACAGGCAACACTGAAGCTTTCTAT.

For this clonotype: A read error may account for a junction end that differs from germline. In nucleotides, the CDR3 is TGTGCCAGCAGATCCTTGGCAGGGTCACCCTATGAGCAGTACTTC. This gives the protein CASRSLAGSPYEQYF. The chain has TRBV11-2 and TRBJ2-7; TRBD1 is a possible D gene (5 bases). The CDR3 spans 15 residues. Germline V gene sequence: CDR1 SGHAT, CDR2 FQNNGV.

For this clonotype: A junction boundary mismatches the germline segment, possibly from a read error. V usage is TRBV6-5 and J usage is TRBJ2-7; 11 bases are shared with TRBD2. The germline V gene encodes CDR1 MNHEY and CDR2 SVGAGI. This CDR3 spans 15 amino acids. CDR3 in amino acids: CTSSYALAGAYKQYF. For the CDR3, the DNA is TGTACCAGCAGTTACGCACTAGCGGGGGCCTACAAGCAGTACTTC.

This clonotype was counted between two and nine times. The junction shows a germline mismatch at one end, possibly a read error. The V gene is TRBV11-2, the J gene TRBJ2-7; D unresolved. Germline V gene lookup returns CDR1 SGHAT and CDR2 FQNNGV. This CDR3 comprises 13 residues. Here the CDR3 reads CAISLEGPCEQYF. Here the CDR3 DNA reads TGTGCCATCAGCTTAGAAGGCCCTTGCGAGCAGTACTTC.

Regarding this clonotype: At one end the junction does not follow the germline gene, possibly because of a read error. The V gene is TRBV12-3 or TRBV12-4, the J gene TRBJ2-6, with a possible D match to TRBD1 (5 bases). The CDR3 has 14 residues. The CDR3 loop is CVSRRASGADVLTF. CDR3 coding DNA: TGTGTCAGCAGGAGAGCCTCTGGGGCCGACGTCCTGACTTTC.

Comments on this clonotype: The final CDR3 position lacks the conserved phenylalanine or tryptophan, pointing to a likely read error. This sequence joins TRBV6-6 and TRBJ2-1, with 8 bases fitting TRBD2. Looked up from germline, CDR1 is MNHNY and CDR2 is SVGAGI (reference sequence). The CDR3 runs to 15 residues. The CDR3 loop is CASSFGSGDYNDQFI. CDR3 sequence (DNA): TGTGCCAGCAGTTTCGGTAGCGGGGATTACAATGATCAGTTCATC.

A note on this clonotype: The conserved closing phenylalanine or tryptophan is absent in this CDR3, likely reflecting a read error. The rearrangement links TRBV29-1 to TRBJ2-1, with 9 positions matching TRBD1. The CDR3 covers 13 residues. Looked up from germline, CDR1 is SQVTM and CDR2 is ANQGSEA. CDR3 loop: CSVAGTGLNEQFL. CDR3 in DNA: TGCAGCGTCGCTGGGACAGGGTTGAATGAACAGTTCCTC.

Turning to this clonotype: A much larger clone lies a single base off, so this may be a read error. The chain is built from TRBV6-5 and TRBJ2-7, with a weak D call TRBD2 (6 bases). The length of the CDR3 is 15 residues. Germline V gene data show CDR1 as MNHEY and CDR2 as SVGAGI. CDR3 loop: CASSPPGTAPYKQYF. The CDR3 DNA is TGTGCCAGCAGTCCCCCCGGGACTGCACCCTACAAGCAGTACTTC.

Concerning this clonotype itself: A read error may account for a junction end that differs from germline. CDR3 DNA sequence: TGCGTCAGCAGCCTGACTAGCGGGACAGATACGCAATATTTT. Residues: CVSSLTSGTDTQYF. The chain links TRBV4-1 to TRBJ2-3; 11 bases line up with TRBD2. The germline CDR1 and CDR2 sequences are MGHRA and YSYEKL. CDR3 length: 14 amino acids.

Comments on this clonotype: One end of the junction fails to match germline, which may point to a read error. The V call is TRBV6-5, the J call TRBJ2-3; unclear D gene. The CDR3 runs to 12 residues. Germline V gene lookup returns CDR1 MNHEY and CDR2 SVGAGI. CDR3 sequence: CVSSPTPYTQYF. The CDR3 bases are TGTGTCAGCAGTCCGACCCCTTATACTCAGTATTTT.

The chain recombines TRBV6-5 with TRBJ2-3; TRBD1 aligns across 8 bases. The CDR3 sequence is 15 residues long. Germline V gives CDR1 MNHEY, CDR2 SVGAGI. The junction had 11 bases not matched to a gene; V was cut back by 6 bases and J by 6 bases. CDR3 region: CASRSGTGSYDTQYF. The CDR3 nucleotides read TGTGCCAGCAGATCTGGGACAGGCAGTTACGATACGCAGTATTTT.

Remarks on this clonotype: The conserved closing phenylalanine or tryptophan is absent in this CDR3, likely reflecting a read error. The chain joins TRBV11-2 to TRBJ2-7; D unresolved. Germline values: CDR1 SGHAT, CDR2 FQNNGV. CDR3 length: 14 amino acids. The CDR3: CARSLADGAYEQYL. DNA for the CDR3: TGTGCCAGAAGCTTAGCCGACGGAGCCTACGAGCAGTACTTA.

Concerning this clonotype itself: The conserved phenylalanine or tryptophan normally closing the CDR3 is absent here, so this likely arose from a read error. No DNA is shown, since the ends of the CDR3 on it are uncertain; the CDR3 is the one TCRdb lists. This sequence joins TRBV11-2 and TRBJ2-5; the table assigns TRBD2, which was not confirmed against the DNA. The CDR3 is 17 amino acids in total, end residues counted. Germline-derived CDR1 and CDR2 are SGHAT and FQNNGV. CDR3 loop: CASSLVMGLAGQETQHL.

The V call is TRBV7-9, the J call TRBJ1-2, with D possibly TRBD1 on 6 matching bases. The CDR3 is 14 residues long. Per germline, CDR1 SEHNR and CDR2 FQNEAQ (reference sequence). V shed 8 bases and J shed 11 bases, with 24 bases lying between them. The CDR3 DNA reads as TGTGCCAGCTGCCCACAGGGTAAATCCTTAGATTACACCTTC. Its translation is CASCPQGKSLDYTF.

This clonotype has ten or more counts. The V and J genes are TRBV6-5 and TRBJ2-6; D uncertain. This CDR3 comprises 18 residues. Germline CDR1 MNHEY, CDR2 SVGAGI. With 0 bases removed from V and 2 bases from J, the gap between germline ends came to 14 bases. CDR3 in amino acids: CASSYSGLTGTGANVLTF. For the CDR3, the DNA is TGTGCCAGCAGTTACTCGGGCCTAACGGGCACTGGGGCCAACGTCCTGACTTTC.

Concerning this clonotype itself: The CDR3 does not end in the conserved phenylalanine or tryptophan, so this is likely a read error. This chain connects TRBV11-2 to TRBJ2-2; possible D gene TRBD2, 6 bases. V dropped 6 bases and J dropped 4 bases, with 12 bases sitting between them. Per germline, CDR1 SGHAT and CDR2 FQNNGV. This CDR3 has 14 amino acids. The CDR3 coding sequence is TGTGCCAGCAGTCTAGAACTAGCCACCGGGGAGCTGTTTTTG. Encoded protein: CASSLELATGELFL.

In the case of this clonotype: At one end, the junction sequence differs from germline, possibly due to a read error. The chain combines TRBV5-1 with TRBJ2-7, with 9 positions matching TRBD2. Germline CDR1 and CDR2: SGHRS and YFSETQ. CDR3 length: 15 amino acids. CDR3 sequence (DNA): TGCGCCAGCAGCTTGACTAGCGGGCAGATCTACGAGCAGTATTTC. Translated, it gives CASSLTSGQIYEQYF. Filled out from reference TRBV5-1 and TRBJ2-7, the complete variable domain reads KAGVTQTPRYLIKTRGQQVTLSCSPISGHRSVSWYQQTPGQGLQFLFEYFSETQRNKGNFPGRFSGRQFSNSRSEMNVSTLELGDSALYLCASSLTSGQIYEQYFGPGTRLTVT.

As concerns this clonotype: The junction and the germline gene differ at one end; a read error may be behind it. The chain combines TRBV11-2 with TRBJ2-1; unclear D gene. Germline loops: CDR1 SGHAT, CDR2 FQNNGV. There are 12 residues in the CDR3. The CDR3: CASSPVYNVQFF. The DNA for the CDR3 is TGTGCCAGCAGCCCGGTGTATAATGTGCAGTTCTTC.

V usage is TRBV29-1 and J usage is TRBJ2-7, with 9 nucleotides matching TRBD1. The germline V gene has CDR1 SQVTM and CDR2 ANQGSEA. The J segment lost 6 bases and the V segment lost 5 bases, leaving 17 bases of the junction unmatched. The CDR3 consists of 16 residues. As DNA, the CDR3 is TGCAGCGTTAGCGTACCTTCCTGGACAGGGGACGCCGAGCAGTACTTC. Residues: CSVSVPSWTGDAEQYF.

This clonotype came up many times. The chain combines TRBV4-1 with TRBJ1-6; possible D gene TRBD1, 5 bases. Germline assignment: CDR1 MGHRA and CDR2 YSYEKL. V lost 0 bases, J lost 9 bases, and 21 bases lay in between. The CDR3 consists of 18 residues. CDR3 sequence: CASSQEGGGRGPSSPLHF. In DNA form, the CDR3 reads TGCGCCAGCAGCCAAGAGGGGGGGGGTAGAGGGCCATCTTCACCCCTCCACTTT.

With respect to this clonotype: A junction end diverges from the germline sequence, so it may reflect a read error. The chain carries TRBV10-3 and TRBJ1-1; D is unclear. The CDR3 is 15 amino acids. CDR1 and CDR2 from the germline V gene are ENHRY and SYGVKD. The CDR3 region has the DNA TGTGCCATCGGTCCAGGAGGCGATCGGAACTCTGAAGTTTTCTTT. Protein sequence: CAIGPGGDRNSEVFF.

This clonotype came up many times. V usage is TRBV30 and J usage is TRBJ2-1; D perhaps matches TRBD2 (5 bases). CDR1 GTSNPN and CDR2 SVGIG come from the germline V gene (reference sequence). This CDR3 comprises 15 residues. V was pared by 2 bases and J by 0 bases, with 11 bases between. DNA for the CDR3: TGTGCCTGGAGTCTCGGACTCGACTCCTACAATGAGCAGTTCTTC. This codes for CAWSLGLDSYNEQFF.

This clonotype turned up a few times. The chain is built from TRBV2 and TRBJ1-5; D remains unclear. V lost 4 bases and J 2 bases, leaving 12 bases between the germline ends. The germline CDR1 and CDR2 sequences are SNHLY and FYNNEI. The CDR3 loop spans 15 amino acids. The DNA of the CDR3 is TGTGCCAGCAGTGGGGCCGCTGGGGGCAATCAGCCCCAGCATTTT. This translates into CASSGAAGGNQPQHF.

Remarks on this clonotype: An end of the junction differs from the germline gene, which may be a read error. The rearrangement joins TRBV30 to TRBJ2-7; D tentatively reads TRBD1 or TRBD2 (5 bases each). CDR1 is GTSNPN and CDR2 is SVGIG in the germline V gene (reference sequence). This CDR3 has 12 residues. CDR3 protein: CARSPGAGEQYF. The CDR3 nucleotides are TGTGCCCGGAGTCCTGGGGCGGGCGAGCAATACTTC.